In its sample, the clone carrying this TCR beta chain was seen once. This entry belongs to a study of OX40 agonist ivuxolimab in advanced cancers. Turning to the study itself: Ivuxolimab is a fully human IgG2 antibody that activates OX40 (CD134). Patients undergoing dose escalation presented with hepatocellular carcinoma, melanoma, renal cell or head and neck cancer. Partial responses were observed in three patients, of whom one had hepatocellular carcinoma and two had cutaneous melanoma.

Repertoires were generated with immunoSEQ multiplex PCR, while TCRdb's copy carries only in-frame clones and drops some. Of 50,000 to 65,000 clones listed, around 90% are singletons. V was pared by 2 bases and J by 10 bases, with 11 bases between. The CDR3 runs to 11 residues. Germline lookup yields CDR1 SQVTM and CDR2 ANQGSEA. This clonotype was obtained from an adult with an advanced solid tumor such as melanoma, head and neck, liver or kidney cancer. The sample here was CD4+ or CD8+ T cells sorted from blood, taken in a trial of the OX40 agonist ivuxolimab. V is TRBV29-1 and J is TRBJ1-1; unclear D gene. CDR3 sequence reads: CSVEFQQRAFF. CDR3 DNA sequence: TGCAGCGTTGAATTTCAACAGAGAGCTTTCTTT.